A selection of T cell receptor beta chains follows, all from one sample in a study of Tregs in tolerant kidney transplant recipients. The data were produced by immunoSEQ multiplex PCR, yet TCRdb's version contains in-frame clones alone and is incomplete. The table lists 50,000 to 85,000 clones, over 85% of them singletons. The sequenced sample was CD8+ T cells from blood, obtained before the transplant. The receptor source for this set is a human donor who received a combined kidney and bone marrow transplant. Both conserved end residues are part of each CDR3. A D gene is named only where the DNA matches it firmly. Size values are once, few and many counts, or a class for expanded clones, and some rows have none.

j_gene | d_gene | abundance | v_gene | CDR3aa | CDR3nt
TRBJ1-1 | - | - | TRBV14 | CASSQVEDNTEAFF | TGTGCCAGCAGCCAAGTGGAGGACAACACTGAAGCTTTCTTT
TRBJ2-1 | TRBD1 | once | TRBV4-3 | CASSQGTGSYNEQFF | TGCGCCAGCAGCCAAGGGACAGGCTCCTACAATGAGCAGTTCTTC
TRBJ2-7 | TRBD2 | - | TRBV19 | CASSGGRLAGFSYEQYF | TGTGCCAGTAGCGGGGGACGGCTAGCGGGCTTCTCCTACGAGCAGTACTTC
TRBJ1-1 | - | - | TRBV28 | CASSNRVERTEAFF | TGTGCCAGCAGCAACAGGGTTGAGAGGACTGAAGCTTTCTTT
TRBJ2-1 | TRBD2 | - | TRBV7-8 | CASSLGFVGGPGYNEQFF | TGTGCCAGCAGCTTAGGCTTCGTGGGAGGGCCGGGGTACAATGAGCAGTTCTTC
TRBJ1-2 | - | - | TRBV4-3 | CASSQRSPGGGHYGYTF | TGCGCCAGCAGCCAGCGTTCCCCCGGGGGGGGCCACTATGGCTACACCTTC
TRBJ1-4 | TRBD1 | - | TRBV4-3 | CASSQGTGFNEKLFF | TGCGCCAGCAGCCAAGGGACAGGATTTAATGAAAAACTGTTTTTT
TRBJ2-7 | - | - | TRBV28 | CASSVSYEQYF | TGTGCCAGCAGCGTCTCCTACGAGCAGTACTTC
TRBJ1-2 | TRBD1 | once | TRBV27 | CASRSGQAIYGYTF | TGTGCCAGCAGGTCGGGACAGGCTATCTATGGCTACACCTTC
TRBJ2-1 | TRBD2 | once | TRBV7-9 | CASSGGTSGYPISYNEQFF | TGTGCCAGCAGCGGCGGGACTAGCGGGTATCCTATCTCCTACAATGAGCAGTTCTTC
TRBJ2-1 | TRBD1 | - | TRBV27 | CASSLSSGTGVFNEQFF | TGTGCCAGCAGTCTGTCTTCTGGGACAGGGGTTTTCAATGAGCAGTTCTTC
TRBJ2-1 | - | once | TRBV7-9 | CASSLVTRAYNEQFF | TGTGCCAGCAGCTTAGTAACCAGGGCCTACAATGAGCAGTTCTTC
TRBJ2-2 | - | - | TRBV7-2 | CASSQWTTPTGELFF | TGTGCCAGCAGCCAATGGACTACCCCCACCGGGGAGCTGTTTTTT
TRBJ2-7 | TRBD1 | once | TRBV4-1 | CATADRVEYEQYF | TGCGCCACCGCGGACAGGGTGGAATACGAGCAGTACTTC
TRBJ1-6 | - | once | TRBV4-3 | CASSQVVGLHSPLHF | TGCGCCAGCAGCCAAGTAGTGGGACTTCATTCACCCCTCCACTTT
TRBJ2-1 | TRBD2 | - | TRBV5-1 | CASSPGGLGDNEQFF | TGCGCCAGCAGCCCGGGGGGACTAGGAGACAATGAGCAGTTCTTC
TRBJ1-1 | - | - | TRBV19 | CASSIGQAWAFF | TGTGCCAGTAGTATAGGACAGGCCTGGGCTTTCTTT
TRBJ2-5 | - | - | TRBV7-8 | CASSLPLGGPKGQETQYF | TGTGCCAGCAGCTTACCCCTCGGGGGACCCAAGGGCCAAGAGACCCAGTACTTC
TRBJ1-1 | - | - | TRBV27 | CASIGALLERGHMNTEAFF | TGTGCCAGCATAGGGGCCCTCCTAGAGAGGGGACACATGAACACTGAAGCTTTCTTT
TRBJ2-7 | TRBD1 | - | TRBV4-2 | CASSQVGDRGRYEQYF | TGTGCCAGCAGCCAAGTGGGGGACAGGGGGAGATACGAGCAGTACTTC
TRBJ1-4 | - | few | TRBV28 | CASSEAPNEKLFF | TGTGCCAGCAGCGAGGCCCCCAATGAAAAACTGTTTTTT
TRBJ2-5 | - | - | TRBV4-1 | CASSLPQEGTPQETQYF | TGCGCCAGCAGCCTTCCCCAGGAGGGGACCCCCCAAGAGACCCAGTACTTC
TRBJ1-1 | - | once | TRBV28 | CASPPPLQGEAFF | TGTGCCAGCCCCCCACCTCTGCAGGGCGAAGCTTTCTTT
TRBJ1-3 | - | - | TRBV4-1 | CASSQVSGQGNTIYF | TGCGCCAGCAGCCAAGTTTCGGGACAAGGAAACACCATATATTTT
TRBJ2-3 | - | once | TRBV4-1 | CASSLLAEDTQYF | TGCGCCAGCAGCCTTTTAGCGGAAGATACGCAGTATTTT
TRBJ2-1 | TRBD2 | - | TRBV19 | CASSRTTSGATYEQFF | TGTGCCAGTAGTAGGACGACTAGCGGGGCGACATATGAGCAGTTCTTC
TRBJ2-7 | TRBD1 | - | TRBV7-6 | CASSLIGTGFREQYF | TGTGCCAGCAGCTTAATCGGGACAGGGTTTCGCGAGCAGTACTTC
TRBJ2-7 | TRBD1 | - | TRBV6-5 | CASSYGQDGYEQYF | TGTGCCAGCAGTTACGGACAGGATGGCTACGAGCAGTACTTC
TRBJ2-1 | TRBD1 | - | TRBV7-2 | CASSSNRGMLFF | TGTGCCAGCAGCTCAAACAGGGGAATGCTGTTCTTC
TRBJ2-7 | - | - | TRBV25-1 | CASPGVTAYEQYF | TGTGCCAGCCCGGGGGTTACAGCCTACGAGCAGTACTTC
TRBJ2-1 | TRBD1 | - | TRBV9 | CASSSRQGLMNEQFF | TGTGCCAGCAGCTCCAGACAGGGTCTTATGAATGAGCAGTTCTTC
TRBJ2-7 | TRBD1 | - | TRBV28 | CASSLPGQGSYEQYF | TGTGCCAGCAGTTTACCGGGACAGGGATCCTACGAGCAGTACTTC
TRBJ1-2 | - | - | TRBV19 | CASSIAGTTTF | TGTGCCAGTAGTATAGCCGGGACAACCACCTTC
TRBJ2-7 | - | - | TRBV28 | CASSSGQPYEQYF | TGTGCCAGCAGCAGTGGACAGCCTTACGAGCAGTACTTC
TRBJ1-2 | - | - | TRBV5-1 | CASSFGYGYTF | TGCGCCAGCAGCTTCGGCTATGGCTACACCTTC
TRBJ1-2 | TRBD1 | - | TRBV14 | CASSQLDREDYGYTF | TGTGCCAGCAGCCAACTTGACAGGGAGGACTATGGCTACACCTTC
TRBJ2-1 | TRBD2 | - | TRBV11-1 | CASSEPGLAVNEQFF | TGTGCCAGCAGCGAACCGGGACTAGCAGTCAATGAGCAGTTCTTC
TRBJ1-2 | TRBD1 | - | TRBV19 | CASSPSPGGGYTF | TGTGCCAGTAGCCCATCACCAGGGGGTGGCTACACCTTC
TRBJ1-2 | - | few | TRBV19 | CASSWTANYGYTF | TGTGCCAGTAGTTGGACAGCCAACTATGGCTACACCTTC
TRBJ2-3 | TRBD2 | - | TRBV28 | CASRLAASTDTQYF | TGTGCCAGCAGACTAGCGGCAAGCACAGATACGCAGTATTTT
TRBJ1-1 | - | - | TRBV7-2 | CASSSPGDLMNTEAFF | TGTGCCAGCAGCTCCCCAGGGGATCTCATGAACACTGAAGCTTTCTTT
TRBJ1-2 | TRBD1 | - | TRBV7-6 | CASSIGTGSYGYTF | TGTGCCAGCAGCATCGGGACAGGGAGCTATGGCTACACCTTC
TRBJ2-1 | - | - | TRBV2 | CASRRGDRFNEQFF | TGTGCCAGCAGGAGGGGGGACAGATTCAATGAGCAGTTCTTC
TRBJ1-6 | - | - | TRBV6-6 | CASSSEYRSASPLHF | TGTGCCAGCAGTTCAGAATACAGGTCCGCTTCACCCCTCCACTTT
TRBJ1-1 | - | - | TRBV5-6 | CASSYGDTEAFF | TGTGCCAGCAGCTACGGGGACACTGAAGCTTTCTTT
TRBJ2-5 | - | - | TRBV28 | CASSFGPGSYEQYF | -
TRBJ2-7 | TRBD1 | - | TRBV10-3 | CAISESLRQGTYEQYF | TGTGCCATCAGTGAGTCTTTGAGACAGGGAACCTACGAGCAGTACTTC
TRBJ2-5 | TRBD1 | - | TRBV7-7 | CASSPNPGTGVTQYF | TGTGCCAGCAGCCCTAACCCCGGGACAGGGGTGACCCAGTACTTC
TRBJ2-3 | - | - | TRBV4-1 | CASSQGHTNTDTQYF | TGCGCCAGCAGCCAAGGTCACACGAACACAGATACGCAGTATTTT
TRBJ2-7 | TRBD1 | - | TRBV7-2 | CASSLGSRDRVSYEQYF | TGTGCCAGCAGCTTGGGGTCCCGGGACAGGGTTTCCTACGAGCAGTACTTC
TRBJ2-7 | - | - | TRBV6-6 | CASSYGGNKLF | TGTGCCAGCAGTTACGGGGGGAACAAACTCTTC
TRBJ2-2 | TRBD2 | - | TRBV9 | CASSGLGRVNTGELFF | TGTGCCAGCAGCGGACTAGGGAGGGTTAACACCGGGGAGCTGTTTTTT
TRBJ1-4 | - | - | TRBV4-1 | CASSQDQYNEKLFF | TGCGCCAGCAGCCAAGACCAGTATAATGAAAAACTGTTTTTT
TRBJ1-1 | TRBD1 | - | TRBV27 | CASSPSHRGRNTEAFF | TGTGCCAGCAGTCCGTCCCACAGGGGGAGGAACACTGAAGCTTTCTTT
TRBJ1-5 | TRBD1 | - | TRBV19 | CASSHDRGVQPQHF | TGTGCCAGTAGTCACGACAGGGGGGTGCAGCCCCAGCATTTT